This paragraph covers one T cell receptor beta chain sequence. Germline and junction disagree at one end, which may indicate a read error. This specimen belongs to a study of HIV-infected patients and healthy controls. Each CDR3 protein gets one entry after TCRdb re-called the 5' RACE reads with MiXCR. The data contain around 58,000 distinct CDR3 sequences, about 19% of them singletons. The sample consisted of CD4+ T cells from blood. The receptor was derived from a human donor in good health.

As DNA, the CDR3 is TGTGCTAGCAGCTTGGGGGGACAGCAAGAGACCCAGTACTTC. Residues: CASSLGGQQETQYF. This sequence joins TRBV7-7 and TRBJ2-5; D is perhaps TRBD1 (7 bases). CDR3 length: 14 residues. The germline CDR1 and CDR2 sequences are SSHAT and FNYEAQ (reference sequence). The full variable domain, with the rest looked up from reference TRBV7-7 and TRBJ2-5, is GAGVSQSPRYKVTKRGQDVTLRCDPISSHATLYWYQQALGQGPEFLTYFNYEAQPDKSGLPSDRFSAERPEGSISTLTIQRTEQRDSAMYRCASSLGGQQETQYFGPGTRLLVL.